The clone carrying this TCR beta chain came up a few times. The antigen is not known. The entry originates in a study of naive and memory T cell subsets. Four subsets defined by CD45RA and CD27 were sorted after CD3, CD4, CD8 and live/dead staining. The study's findings and limits: A clonotype means one alpha or beta sequence, not an alpha/beta pair.

Two oligonucleotides, mixed equimolar, formed the beta constant-region primer covering TRBC1 and TRBC2. Four rounds of PCR amplified the ligated cDNA using nested alpha and beta constant-region primers plus SP2. An oligonucleotide with the SP2 primer and a 12-nucleotide UMI was ligated to the cDNA 3' end. Each CDR3 protein is one row after TCRdb ran MiXCR on the UMI-ligation and nested PCR reads. The sample records tens of thousands of distinct CDR3 sequences, 8% to 9.5% being singletons. The CDR3 covers 18 residues. Germline loops: CDR1 DFQATT, CDR2 SNEGSKA (reference sequence). V lost 0 bases, J lost 2 bases, and 13 bases stayed unmatched.

Specimen: naive CD8+ T cells from blood. This TCR was sampled from a human donor in good health. V usage is TRBV20-1 and J usage is TRBJ2-5; 9 bases are a match to TRBD2. The DNA for the CDR3 is TGCAGTGCTAGAGATTGGTCCCCTAGCGGGATGGTACAAGAGACCCAGTACTTC. This translates into CSARDWSPSGMVQETQYF.